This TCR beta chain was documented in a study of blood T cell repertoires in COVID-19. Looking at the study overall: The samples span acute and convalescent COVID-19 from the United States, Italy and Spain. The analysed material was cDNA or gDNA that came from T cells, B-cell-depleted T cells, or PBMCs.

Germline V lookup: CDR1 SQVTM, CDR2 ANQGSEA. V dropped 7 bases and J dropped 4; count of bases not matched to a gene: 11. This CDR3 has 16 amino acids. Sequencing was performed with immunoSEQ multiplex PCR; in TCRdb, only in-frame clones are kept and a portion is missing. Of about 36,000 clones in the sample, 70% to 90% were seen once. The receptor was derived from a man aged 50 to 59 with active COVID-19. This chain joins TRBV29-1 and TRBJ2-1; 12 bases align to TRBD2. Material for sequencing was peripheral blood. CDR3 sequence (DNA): TGCAGCGCTGACGGGCTAGCGGGGGGGCGGTACAATGAGCAGTTCTTC. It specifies CSADGLAGGRYNEQFF.